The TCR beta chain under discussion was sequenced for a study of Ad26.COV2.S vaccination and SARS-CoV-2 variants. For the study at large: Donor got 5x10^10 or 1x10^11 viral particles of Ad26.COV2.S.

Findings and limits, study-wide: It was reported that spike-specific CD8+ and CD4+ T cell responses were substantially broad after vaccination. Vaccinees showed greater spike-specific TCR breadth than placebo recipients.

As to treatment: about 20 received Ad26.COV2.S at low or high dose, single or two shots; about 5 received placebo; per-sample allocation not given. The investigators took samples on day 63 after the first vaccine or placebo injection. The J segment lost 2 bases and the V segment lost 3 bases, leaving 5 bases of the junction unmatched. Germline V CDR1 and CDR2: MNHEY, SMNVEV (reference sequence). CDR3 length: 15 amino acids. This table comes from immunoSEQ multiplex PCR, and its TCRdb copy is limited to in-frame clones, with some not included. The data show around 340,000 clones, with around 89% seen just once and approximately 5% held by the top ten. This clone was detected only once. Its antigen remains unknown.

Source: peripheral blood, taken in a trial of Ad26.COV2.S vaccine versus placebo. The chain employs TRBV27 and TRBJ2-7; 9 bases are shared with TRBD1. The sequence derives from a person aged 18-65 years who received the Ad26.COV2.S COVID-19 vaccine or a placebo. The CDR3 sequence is CASSFGRDRAYEQYF. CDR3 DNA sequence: TGTGCCAGCAGTTTTGGGCGGGACAGGGCCTACGAGCAGTACTTC.